These 26 T cell receptor beta chains share one sample of origin, sequenced in a study of blood T cell repertoires in COVID-19. TCRdb's table, derived via immunoSEQ multiplex PCR, lists solely in-frame clones and lacks some. The sample lists around 130,000 clones, 70% to 85% occurring once. Sequenced input: peripheral blood. The source of these receptors is a woman of 80 years or more with acute or convalescent COVID-19.

The chain links TRBV15 to TRBJ2-5; 7 bases fit TRBD1. The germline V gene encodes CDR1 LNHNV and CDR2 YYDKDF (reference sequence). The CDR3 extends over 14 amino acids. Trimming cost V 5 bases and J 4 bases; bases outside gene matches: 7. The CDR3 DNA sequence: TGTGCCACCAGCCGCCACAGGGGATTAGAGACCCAGTACTTC. Amino acid sequence: CATSRHRGLETQYF.

This CDR3 reads CASSLSGGGRMNTEAFF. CDR3 bases: TGTGCCAGCAGCTTATCGGGCGGTGGGAGGATGAACACTGAAGCTTTCTTT. V gene TRBV7-2 combines with J gene TRBJ1-1; D call uncertain. The CDR3 extends over 17 amino acids. Trimming stripped 2 bases from V and 0 bases from J, with 16 bases between. Germline assignment: CDR1 SGHTA and CDR2 FQGNSA.

This clone was found once. The chain combines TRBV12-3 or TRBV12-4 with TRBJ1-1; D is uncertain. The V end lost 6 bases, the J end lost 3 bases, and 5 bases lay between the germline ends. The CDR3 is made up of 11 amino acids. The CDR3 DNA sequence: TGTGCCAGCAGCTACTACACTGAAGCTTTCTTT. This codes for CASSYYTEAFF.

This clone was detected a few times. The genes are TRBV28 and TRBJ1-5; no clear D gene. V lost 6 bases and J 4 bases, leaving 16 bases between the germline ends. Germline V CDR1 and CDR2: MDHEN, SYDVKM. This CDR3 spans 15 amino acids. This chain's CDR3 is CASRGNRRGNQPQHF. The CDR3 DNA is TGTGCCAGCAGAGGAAATCGCCGCGGAAATCAGCCCCAGCATTTT.

This chain links TRBV4-1 with TRBJ1-4, with D perhaps matching TRBD1 (5 bases). The CDR3 covers 13 residues. Germline V lookup: CDR1 MGHRA, CDR2 YSYEKL. Trimming pared 0 bases from V and 8 bases from J, leaving 7 bases between. CDR3 protein: CASSQDREEKLFF. In DNA form, the CDR3 reads TGCGCCAGCAGCCAAGACAGGGAAGAAAAACTGTTTTTT.

The V and J genes are TRBV30 and TRBJ1-2; D may be TRBD1 (5 bases). The V gene's germline CDR1 is GTSNPN and CDR2 SVGIG (reference sequence). The V end lost 4 bases, the J end lost 14 bases, and 23 bases lay between the germline ends. The CDR3 contains 13 residues. Written as DNA, the CDR3 is TGTGCCTGGACCCCCCGGACTAGCGGGGGGTTAACCTTC. This translates into CAWTPRTSGGLTF.

The sample holds a few counts of this clone. In DNA form, the CDR3 reads TGTGCCAGCAGCGCGACAGGGTTGGATGGCTACACCTTC. As protein: CASSATGLDGYTF. The chain links TRBV9 to TRBJ1-2; TRBD1 aligns across 7 bases. Trimming removed 3 bases from V and 6 bases from J; junction bases left unmatched: 5. The germline CDR1 and CDR2 sequences are SGDLS and YYNGEE. The CDR3 is made up of 13 amino acids.

V and J are TRBV15 and TRBJ2-1; TRBD2 aligns across 7 bases. The length of the CDR3 is 18 residues. Germline assignment: CDR1 LNHNV and CDR2 YYDKDF (reference sequence). V gave up 0 bases and J gave up 4 bases; unmatched junction bases: 12. This CDR3 reads CATSRDRALAADYNEQFF. In DNA, the CDR3 is TGTGCCACCAGCAGAGATCGGGCTCTAGCGGCGGATTACAATGAGCAGTTCTTC.

The J gene is TRBJ2-5, the V gene TRBV5-1; TRBD1 aligns across 7 bases. V lost 4 bases and J lost 2; bases outside the gene matches: 8. The germline gives CDR1 SGHRS, CDR2 YFSETQ. This CDR3 is built from 15 residues. The CDR3 loop is CASSPEVGQQETQYF. The CDR3 DNA reads TGCGCCAGCAGCCCCGAGGTGGGACAGCAAGAGACCCAGTACTTC.

The chain joins TRBV11-2 to TRBJ2-5, with 12 positions matching TRBD2. This CDR3 comprises 16 residues. Per germline, CDR1 SGHAT and CDR2 FQNNGV. After removal of 4 bases from V and 4 bases from J, the junction contained 7 bases not matched to a gene. CDR3 amino acids: CASSSGLAGGGETQYF. The CDR3 bases are TGTGCCAGCAGCTCCGGCCTAGCGGGGGGGGGAGAGACCCAGTACTTC. Drawing the rest from reference TRBV11-2 and TRBJ2-5, the complete variable domain is EAGVAQSPRYKIIEKRQSVAFWCNPISGHATLYWYQQILGQGPKLLIQFQNNGVVDDSQLPKDRFSAERLKGVDSTLKIQPAKLEDSAVYLCASSSGLAGGGETQYFGPGTRLLVL.

The V gene is TRBV5-1, the J gene TRBJ1-1; 9 nucleotides line up with TRBD1. This CDR3 region has 18 residues. Germline values: CDR1 SGHRS, CDR2 YFSETQ. V trimming: 1 base; J trimming: 1 base; junction bases outside the gene matches: 11. CDR3 sequence reads: CASSLTGTGFRRNTEAFF. The CDR3 DNA reads as TGCGCCAGCAGCTTGACCGGGACAGGGTTTCGAAGGAACACTGAAGCTTTCTTT.

The CDR3 region is CSALTGGGPSRTEAFF. The DNA for the CDR3 is TGCAGCGCCCTGACAGGGGGCGGTCCGAGCCGCACTGAAGCTTTCTTT. This chain joins TRBV29-1 and TRBJ1-1, with 10 bases matching TRBD1. The CDR3 is 16 residues long. The germline V gene encodes CDR1 SQVTM and CDR2 ANQGSEA. The V gene end was trimmed by 7 bases and the J gene end by 4 bases; junction bases not matched to a gene: 15.

This chain joins TRBV2 and TRBJ1-6, with D perhaps TRBD1 (6 bases). V was shortened by 3 bases and J by 7 bases, with 7 bases between the two germline ends. CDR3 length: 13 residues. Germline-derived CDR1 and CDR2 are SNHLY and FYNNEI. CDR3 residues: CASSEDRNSPLHF. For the CDR3, the DNA is TGTGCCAGCAGTGAGGACAGAAATTCACCCCTCCACTTT.

The CDR3 coding sequence is TGTGCCAGCAGCTTAGATTGGGGGGCTAACTATGGCTACACCTTC. Translation gives CASSLDWGANYGYTF. The chain combines TRBV7-2 with TRBJ1-2, with D perhaps matching TRBD1 (5 bases). Deletions cut 1 base from V and 0 bases from J, with 9 bases between. The CDR3 has 15 residues. CDR1 is SGHTA, CDR2 FQGNSA, per germline.

The chain's CDR3 is CSVSGRQGNTEAFF. The CDR3 nucleotides read TGCAGCGTGTCCGGCCGACAGGGGAACACTGAAGCTTTCTTT. The chain couples TRBV29-1 to TRBJ1-1; 7 bases agree with TRBD1. The CDR3 is 14 residues long. Germline V gene lookup returns CDR1 SQVTM and CDR2 ANQGSEA. Unmatched junction bases numbered 8, after V lost 6 bases and J lost 1 base.

This chain joins TRBV6-5 and TRBJ2-7; D is possibly TRBD2 (7 bases). Trimming removed 4 bases from V and 1 base from J, with 17 bases in between. CDR3 length: 16 residues. Germline CDR1 MNHEY, CDR2 SVGAGI. CDR3 region: CASSSVQGGISYEQYF. The CDR3 region has the DNA TGTGCCAGCAGTTCTGTACAGGGAGGGATTTCCTACGAGCAGTACTTC.

V gene TRBV5-4 combines with J gene TRBJ2-7; TRBD2 matches 9 bases. The CDR3 contains 16 residues. CDR1 and CDR2 from the germline V gene are SGHNT and YYREEE (reference sequence). With V trimmed by 4 bases and J by 5 bases, 13 bases remained unmatched. CDR3 loop: CASSPRVREGMDEQYF. The DNA of the CDR3 is TGTGCCAGCAGCCCCCGGGTGCGGGAGGGAATGGACGAGCAGTACTTC. The complete variable domain, with remaining parts taken from reference TRBV5-4 and TRBJ2-7, reads ETGVTQSPTHLIKTRGQQVTLRCSSQSGHNTVSWYQQALGQGPQFIFQYYREEENGRGNFPPRFSGLQFPNYSSELNVNALELDDSALYLCASSPRVREGMDEQYFGPGTRLTVT.

The chain has TRBV27 and TRBJ1-3; 8 bases map to TRBD1. The CDR3 is 14 amino acids. The V gene's germline CDR1 is MNHEY and CDR2 SMNVEV (reference sequence). The junction had 4 bases not matched to a gene; V was cut back by 6 bases and J by 3 bases. The CDR3 here is CASRPTGVGNTIYF. The CDR3 nucleotides read TGTGCCAGCAGACCGACAGGGGTTGGAAACACCATATATTTT.

The chain has TRBV5-1 and TRBJ2-1; 13 bases fit TRBD2. V was clipped by 2 bases and J by 4 bases; unmatched bases: 3. The CDR3 has 16 amino acids. Germline CDR1 SGHRS, CDR2 YFSETQ. CDR3 nucleotide sequence: TGCGCCAGCAGCTTACTAGCGGGGGGGCAGTACAATGAGCAGTTCTTC. Encoded protein: CASSLLAGGQYNEQFF.

V usage is TRBV5-5 and J usage is TRBJ2-5; TRBD1 matches at 9 bases. Germline V lookup: CDR1 SGHKS, CDR2 YYEKEE (reference sequence). V dropped 4 bases and J dropped 0; count of bases not matched to a gene: 4. This CDR3 spans 15 amino acids. The CDR3 DNA follows: TGTGCCAGCAGCGGCGGGACAGGGTACCAAGAGACCCAGTACTTC. As protein: CASSGGTGYQETQYF.

The V call is TRBV11-3, the J call TRBJ1-1; D gene unclear. Germline V gives CDR1 SGHNT, CDR2 YENEEA. With 6 bases removed from V and 5 bases from J, the gap between germline ends came to 16 bases. The CDR3 is 14 amino acids. This CDR3 is CASSRRAARTEAFF. In nucleotides, the CDR3 is TGTGCCAGCAGTCGGCGGGCAGCCCGGACTGAAGCTTTCTTT.

This sequence joins TRBV20-1 and TRBJ2-1; 8 nucleotides agree with TRBD2. V dropped 3 bases and J dropped 8; count of bases not matched to a gene: 12. The length of the CDR3 is 15 residues. Germline lookup yields CDR1 DFQATT and CDR2 SNEGSKA (reference sequence). Here the CDR3 reads CSASGASGSLDEQFF. For the CDR3, the DNA is TGCAGTGCTAGTGGGGCTAGCGGGTCTCTGGATGAGCAGTTCTTC.

For this clone: Within the sample, other DNA sequences also encode this same CDR3. This CDR3 is CASSIRQGDYGYTF. The CDR3 nucleotides read TGTGCCAGTAGTATCCGACAGGGGGACTATGGCTACACCTTC. The rearrangement uses TRBV19 and TRBJ1-2; TRBD1 matches 9 bases. The germline gives CDR1 LNHDA, CDR2 SQIVND (reference sequence). CDR3 size: 14 residues. Trimming removed 3 bases from V and 3 bases from J; junction bases left unmatched: 2. The entire variable domain, with the rest obtained from reference TRBV19 and TRBJ1-2, is as follows: DGGITQSPKYLFRKEGQNVTLSCEQNLNHDAMYWYRQDPGQGLRLIYYSQIVNDFQKGDIAEGYSVSREKKESFPLTVTSAQKNPTAFYLCASSIRQGDYGYTFGSGTRLTVV.

The chain recombines TRBV15 with TRBJ1-2; D might be TRBD1 (5 bases). This CDR3 contains 16 residues. Germline V CDR1 and CDR2: LNHNV, YYDKDF (reference sequence). V gave up 3 bases and J gave up 3 bases, with 17 bases separating them. The CDR3 sequence: CATSRGRGISDYGYTF. The CDR3 DNA reads TGTGCCACCAGCAGGGGGCGGGGGATATCGGACTATGGCTACACCTTC.

This clone was counted once. The chain recombines TRBV7-2 with TRBJ2-1; 14 bases agree with TRBD2. With 1 base clipped from V and 7 bases from J, the junction kept 6 bases outside the gene matches. The length of the CDR3 is 17 residues. Germline CDR1 and CDR2: SGHTA and FQGNSA. For the CDR3, the DNA is TGTGCCAGCAGCTTAGGACTAGCGGGGGGGCCGGGGAATGAGCAGTTCTTC. This sequence encodes CASSLGLAGGPGNEQFF.

The chain carries TRBV19 and TRBJ1-5; TRBD1 matches 7 bases. CDR1 is LNHDA, CDR2 SQIVND, per germline (reference sequence). J lost 10 bases, V lost 10 bases, and 13 bases had no gene match. The CDR3 covers 13 residues. CDR3 nucleotide sequence: TGTGCCACCCAAATGGGACAGCGGCGTCCCCAGCATTTT. Amino acids: CATQMGQRRPQHF.